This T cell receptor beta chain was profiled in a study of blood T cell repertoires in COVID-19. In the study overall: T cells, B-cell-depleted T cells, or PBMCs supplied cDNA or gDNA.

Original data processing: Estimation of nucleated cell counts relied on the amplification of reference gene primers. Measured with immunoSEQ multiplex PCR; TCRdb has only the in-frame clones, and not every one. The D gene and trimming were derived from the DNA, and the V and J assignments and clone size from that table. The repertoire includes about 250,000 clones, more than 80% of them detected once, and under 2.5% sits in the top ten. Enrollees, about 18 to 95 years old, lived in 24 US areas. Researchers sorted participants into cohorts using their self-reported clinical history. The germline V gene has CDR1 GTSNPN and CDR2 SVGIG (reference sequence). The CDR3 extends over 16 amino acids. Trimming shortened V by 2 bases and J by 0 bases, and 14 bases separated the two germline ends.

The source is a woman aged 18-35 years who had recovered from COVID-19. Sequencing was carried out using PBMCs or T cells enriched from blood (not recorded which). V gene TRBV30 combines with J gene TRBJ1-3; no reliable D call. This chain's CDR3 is CAWSPTDWLSGNTIYF. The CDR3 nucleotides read TGTGCCTGGAGTCCCACGGACTGGCTCTCTGGAAACACCATATATTTT.